This T cell receptor (beta chain) originates from a study of T-cell memory formation after mild COVID-19. Looking at the study overall: TCR clusters were largely donor specific. General observations from the study: Clonal second-wave expansions that peaked on day 37 had unconfirmed SARS-CoV-2 specificity. Clones which contracted sat mainly in CM and EM if CD4+, and in EMRA if CD8+.

Libraries for TCRalpha and TCRbeta carried sample barcodes and unique molecular identifiers via 5'RACE. MiXCR was run by TCRdb on the 5' RACE reads, yielding one entry per CDR3 protein. The table includes about 430,000 distinct CDR3 sequences, more than 15% detected once. From germline, CDR1 is MGHRA and CDR2 YSYEKL. Trimming shortened V by 6 bases and J by 1 base, and 12 bases separated the two germline ends. This CDR3 region has 14 residues. The sample holds a few counts of this clonotype. No antigen is known for it. This chain uses TRBV4-1 with TRBJ1-1; D call uncertain. The material sequenced was PBMCs or a T cell subset sorted from them (not recorded which). The source of this sequence is a man between 18 and 35 years old who had mild COVID-19 (a few samples of this study predate the infection). Cell type and time point are not known. CDR3 in DNA: TGCGCCAGCAGGCAACCGGCCAGGAACACTGAAGCTTTCTTT. Protein: CASRQPARNTEAFF.